Below are 9 T cell receptor beta chains sequenced from a single sample in a study of regulatory T cells in long-lasting Graves disease. Time point in this sample: newly diagnosed GD, antithyroid drugs for less than 3 months. PBMC-extracted RNA yielded the TCR library. Combining iRepertoire HTBI primers with Arm-PCR of CDR3 regions, the authors built TCR beta libraries. TCRdb independently ran MiXCR on the multiplex PCR reads; one entry per CDR3 protein. The table records about 560,000 distinct CDR3 sequences, about 15% of them present only once. These data were also reused for a study on T cells in Graves' hyperthyroidism and ophthalmopathy.

Sequencing was performed on peripheral blood mononuclear cells (PBMCs), taken at new diagnosis, from a patient treated with antithyroid drugs. The receptors derive from a man between 18 and 29 years old with Graves disease.

The DNA of the CDR3 is TGTGCCAGCAGTTCACCCGGCCGGGGGCTAAGCGAGGAGCAGTACTTC. Its protein is CASSSPGRGLSEEQYF. The rearrangement joins TRBV28 to TRBJ2-7; possibly TRBD1 or TRBD2 for D (6 bases each). The V gene's germline CDR1 is MDHEN and CDR2 SYDVKM. Trimming removed 4 bases from V and 7 bases from J, with 23 bases in between. The length of the CDR3 is 16 residues.

A few counts support this clonotype. The genes are TRBV18 and TRBJ2-1; TRBD2 agrees at 14 bases. V shed 6 bases and J 8 bases; nucleotides not matched to a gene: 3. The CDR3 covers 14 residues. The germline gives CDR1 KGHSH, CDR2 LQKENI. CDR3 protein: CASSGLAGEHEQFF. For the CDR3, the DNA is TGTGCCAGCTCGGGACTAGCGGGAGAGCATGAGCAGTTCTTC. The full variable domain, rest sourced from reference TRBV18 and TRBJ2-1, is NAGVMQNPRHLVRRRGQEARLRCSPMKGHSHVYWYRQLPEEGLKFMVYLQKENIIDESGMPKERFSAEFPKEGPSILRIQQVVRGDSAAYFCASSGLAGEHEQFFGPGTRLTVL.

This clonotype showed up just a few times. V and J are TRBV14 and TRBJ2-7; the D call may be TRBD1 or TRBD2 (5 bases each). Germline-derived CDR1 and CDR2 are SGHDN and FVKESK. The CDR3 is 15 amino acids. Deletions cut 1 base from V and 3 bases from J, with 13 bases between. CDR3 in DNA: TGTGCCAGCAGCCAAGGAACGGGACCCTACTACGAGCAGTACTTC. Its translation: CASSQGTGPYYEQYF.

In this sample, this clonotype turned up a few times. This rearrangement joins TRBV7-9 to TRBJ1-1, with D tentatively TRBD1 (5 bases). V lost 1 base and J lost 6, with 12 bases in between. Germline CDR1 and CDR2: SEHNR and FQNEAQ (reference sequence). The CDR3 is made up of 14 amino acids. CDR3 bases: TGTGCCAGCAGCTTAGTGGGGGGTCTCTCTGAAGCTTTCTTT. This codes for CASSLVGGLSEAFF.

This clonotype was seen at least ten times. V gene TRBV7-3 combines with J gene TRBJ1-1; maybe TRBD1 (6 bases). Trimming pared 5 bases from V and 4 bases from J, leaving 17 bases between. CDR1 SGHTA and CDR2 FQGTGA come from the germline V gene. CDR3 length equals 15 residues. CDR3 sequence: CASSQEGLGATEAFF. As DNA, the CDR3 is TGTGCCAGCAGCCAAGAAGGCTTGGGGGCCACTGAAGCTTTCTTT.

In its sample, this clonotype was seen many times. V gene TRBV20-1 combines with J gene TRBJ2-5; TRBD2 is a possible D gene (6 bases). CDR3 size: 16 residues. Germline V gene sequence: CDR1 DFQATT, CDR2 SNEGSKA (reference sequence). The germline V and J ends were trimmed by 0 bases and 2 bases, with 16 bases remaining between them. CDR3 sequence reads: CSARDPQRANQETQYF. DNA for the CDR3: TGCAGTGCTAGAGATCCCCAGCGGGCGAATCAAGAGACCCAGTACTTC.

Ten or more counts support this clonotype. The chain uses TRBV2 and TRBJ2-7, with TRBD1 matching 9 bases. From germline, CDR1 is SNHLY and CDR2 FYNNEI. V lost 5 bases and J lost 3; bases outside the gene matches: 5. The length of the CDR3 is 14 residues. The DNA for the CDR3 is TGTGCCAGCAGTCCCGGGACAGGGTTCTACGAGCAGTACTTC. Translated: CASSPGTGFYEQYF.

The rearrangement links TRBV7-9 to TRBJ2-1, with 7 positions matching TRBD1. The CDR3 consists of 14 residues. Germline CDR1 and CDR2: SEHNR and FQNEAQ (reference sequence). The trim removed 5 bases at V and 6 bases at J, leaving 7 bases unmatched. The CDR3 loop reads CASSDRDKFNEQFF. CDR3 bases: TGTGCCAGCAGCGACAGGGATAAGTTCAATGAGCAGTTCTTC. The full variable domain, completed using reference TRBV7-9 and TRBJ2-1, is DTGVSQNPRHKITKRGQNVTFRCDPISEHNRLYWYRQTLGQGPEFLTYFQNEAQLEKSRLLSDRFSAERPKGSFSTLEIQRTEQGDSAMYLCASSDRDKFNEQFFGPGTRLTVL.

This rearrangement joins TRBV19 to TRBJ2-3; D is unresolved. V was pared by 2 bases and J by 0 bases, with 12 bases between. This CDR3 comprises 16 residues. Germline-derived CDR1 and CDR2 are LNHDA and SQIVND (reference sequence). CDR3 nucleotides: TGTGCCAGTAGTATAATTCACGGACCTAGCACAGATACGCAGTATTTT. Its protein product is CASSIIHGPSTDTQYF.